Listed here are 13 T cell receptor beta chains from one sample, sequenced in a study of T cells in Graves' hyperthyroidism and ophthalmopathy. Amplified regions were TCR beta CDR3 sequences from RNA transcripts. The primer set for the first-round RT-PCR of the TCR CDR3 was HTBI. Each CDR3 protein gets one entry after TCRdb re-called the multiplex PCR reads with MiXCR. The repertoire consists of 350,000 to 450,000 distinct CDR3 sequences, with 15% to 20% occurring once and the leading ten covering around a third. Sequenced sample: blood. Receptor source: a woman in her twenties or thirties with Graves' hyperthyroidism that later progressed to Graves' ophthalmopathy.

This clonotype was seen many times. The V and J genes are TRBV11-2 and TRBJ2-1; 11 positions agree with TRBD1. The CDR3 extends over 15 amino acids. Germline trimming cut 5 bases from V and 6 bases from J; bases unmatched to any gene: 6. In germline, CDR1 is SGHAT, CDR2 FQNNGV. CDR3 DNA: TGTGCCAGCAGCCGTACCGGGACAGGGGGCAATGAGCAGTTCTTC. Translation gives CASSRTGTGGNEQFF.

On this clonotype itself: A much larger clone is a single base away; this may be a read error. This chain links TRBV9 with TRBJ2-1; the D is unclear. The CDR3 consists of 15 residues. The germline V gene has CDR1 SGDLS and CDR2 YYNGEE. Trimming took off 0 bases at V and 6 bases at J, with 13 bases between the two ends. In DNA, the CDR3 is TGTGCCAGCAGCGTAGAAGGTTTGGACGGCAATGAGCAGTTCTTC. Its protein is CASSVEGLDGNEQFF.

This clonotype has a count of ten or more. The chain recombines TRBV27 with TRBJ2-3, with 9 bases lining up with TRBD2. The V and J ends lost 5 bases and 2 bases, in that order; junction bases with no gene match: 2. Germline CDR1 MNHEY, CDR2 SMNVEV (reference sequence). There are 14 residues in the CDR3. CDR3 in amino acids: CASSSGGNTDTQYF. CDR3 nucleotides: TGTGCCAGCAGTAGCGGGGGGAACACAGATACGCAGTATTTT.

This chain joins TRBV2 and TRBJ2-3; 7 bases fit TRBD2. Germline CDR1 reads SNHLY; CDR2 reads FYNNEI. The CDR3 sequence is 15 residues long. V was pared by 6 bases and J by 2 bases, with 8 bases of the junction left unmatched. The DNA of the CDR3 is TGTGCCAGCAGGAGAGGCCAGCGGGACACAGATACGCAGTATTTT. Translating gives CASRRGQRDTDTQYF.

The chain combines TRBV19 with TRBJ1-5; 7 bases fit TRBD1. The CDR3 is 16 amino acids. V lost 7 bases and J lost 2; bases outside the gene matches: 11. CDR1 and CDR2 from the germline V gene are LNHDA and SQIVND (reference sequence). CDR3 amino acids: CASIRHPDRGNQPQHF. CDR3 DNA sequence: TGTGCCAGTATTCGGCATCCCGACAGGGGCAATCAGCCCCAGCATTTT.

This clonotype occurred many times. V and J are TRBV28 and TRBJ2-3; no clear D gene. V gave up 6 bases and J gave up 6 bases, with 10 bases separating them. Germline V gives CDR1 MDHEN, CDR2 SYDVKM. CDR3 size: 12 residues. CDR3 in DNA: TGTGCCAGCAGCCTGAACTCGGATACGCAGTATTTT. It specifies CASSLNSDTQYF.

This clonotype was picked up many times. The V and J genes are TRBV28 and TRBJ2-1; D gene uncertain. The CDR3 is 14 residues long. Per germline, CDR1 MDHEN and CDR2 SYDVKM. Trimming took off 5 bases at V and 8 bases at J, with 16 bases between the two ends. The CDR3 region is CASSPSPYGDEQFF. The DNA for the CDR3 is TGTGCCAGCAGTCCCTCGCCGTATGGCGATGAGCAGTTCTTC. The full variable domain, rest sourced from reference TRBV28 and TRBJ2-1, is DVKVTQSSRYLVKRTGEKVFLECVQDMDHENMFWYRQDPGLGLRLIYFSYDVKMKEKGDIPEGYSVSREKKERFSLILESASTNQTSMYLCASSPSPYGDEQFFGPGTRLTVL.

Comment on this clonotype: One end of the junction does not line up with germline, which may come from a read error. The rearrangement uses TRBV7-8 and TRBJ2-3; maybe TRBD2 (7 bases). The CDR3 length is 16 residues. Germline CDR1 SGHVS, CDR2 FQNEAQ. The CDR3 loop reads CARSLRRGQYTDTQYF. CDR3 nucleotides: TGTGCCAGAAGCTTAAGGCGGGGGCAGTACACAGATACGCAGTATTTT.

This clonotype was picked up many times. The CDR3 loop reads CASTAAPDGAYEQYF. The CDR3 DNA reads TGTGCCAGCACCGCGGCCCCGGACGGAGCCTACGAGCAGTACTTC. V gene TRBV2 combines with J gene TRBJ2-7; D unclear. V was pared by 7 bases and J by 2 bases, with 18 bases between. This CDR3 is built from 15 residues. CDR1 SNHLY and CDR2 FYNNEI come from the germline V gene.

This clonotype was counted at least ten times. The chain combines TRBV5-1 with TRBJ2-1; D remains ambiguous. The V and J ends lost 0 bases and 7 bases respectively, with 5 bases between them. This CDR3 region has 12 residues. Germline V CDR1 and CDR2: SGHRS, YFSETQ. The CDR3 protein is CASSLAENEQFF. DNA of the CDR3: TGCGCCAGCAGCTTGGCAGAGAATGAGCAGTTCTTC. Combining the CDR3 with reference TRBV5-1 and TRBJ2-1 gives the whole variable domain KAGVTQTPRYLIKTRGQQVTLSCSPISGHRSVSWYQQTPGQGLQFLFEYFSETQRNKGNFPGRFSGRQFSNSRSEMNVSTLELGDSALYLCASSLAENEQFFGPGTRLTVL.

This clonotype was detected many times. The CDR3 here is CASSLSPGGGHKVGANVLTF. DNA of the CDR3: TGTGCCAGCAGTTTATCTCCGGGTGGAGGGCACAAGGTTGGGGCCAACGTCCTGACTTTC. The V and J genes are TRBV27 and TRBJ2-6, with a tentative D call TRBD2 (6 bases). The CDR3 runs to 20 residues. V was pared by 0 bases and J by 3 bases, with 21 bases between. Germline assignment: CDR1 MNHEY and CDR2 SMNVEV (reference sequence).

In this sample, this clonotype turned up many times. The rearrangement links TRBV7-2 to TRBJ2-3, with D hard to call. This CDR3 is 16 amino acids long. Germline V gene data show CDR1 as SGHTA and CDR2 as FQGNSA. The V end was cut by 5 bases, the J end by 2 bases, with 17 bases between. Here the CDR3 reads CASSPGRVRVTDTQYF. In nucleotides, the CDR3 is TGTGCCAGCAGCCCAGGACGCGTCCGCGTCACAGATACGCAGTATTTT.

This clonotype was seen ten or more times. The chain recombines TRBV19 with TRBJ2-2; 8 bases match TRBD2. CDR1 and CDR2 (germline): LNHDA, SQIVND (reference sequence). This CDR3 comprises 17 residues. V dropped 0 bases and J dropped 4; count of bases not matched to a gene: 7. The CDR3 region is CASSIDREGSGTGELFF. The DNA for the CDR3 is TGTGCCAGTAGTATAGATCGGGAGGGCTCGGGCACCGGGGAGCTGTTTTTT.